The 13 T cell receptor beta chains below were found in one sample sequenced in a study of control samples from healthy donors and cancer patients. Sequencing was performed with immunoSEQ multiplex PCR; in TCRdb, only in-frame clones are kept and a portion is missing. Among about 120,000 clones listed, 75% to 90% were seen once. Specimen: PBMCs. Receptors originate from a woman aged 45-60 years with colorectal cancer.

The chain links TRBV16 to TRBJ1-4, with no clear D. CDR1 and CDR2 from the germline V gene are KGHSY and FQNENV. This CDR3 has 15 residues. V gave up 6 bases and J gave up 0 bases, with 11 bases separating them. CDR3 bases: TGTGCCAGCAGTCAACGAAGGGCAACTAATGAAAAACTGTTTTTT. Translation: CASSQRRATNEKLFF.

V is TRBV19 and J is TRBJ2-3, with TRBD2 as a possible D gene (5 bases). The CDR3 loop spans 13 amino acids. From germline, CDR1 is LNHDA and CDR2 SQIVND (reference sequence). V gave up 5 bases and J gave up 1 base, with 7 bases separating them. For the CDR3, the DNA is TGTGCCAGTAGTGCGGAGGGCACAGATACGCAGTATTTT. Its translation: CASSAEGTDTQYF. Full variable domain (rest looked up from reference TRBV19 and TRBJ2-3): DGGITQSPKYLFRKEGQNVTLSCEQNLNHDAMYWYRQDPGQGLRLIYYSQIVNDFQKGDIAEGYSVSREKKESFPLTVTSAQKNPTAFYLCASSAEGTDTQYFGPGTRLTVL.

V gene TRBV30 combines with J gene TRBJ1-4; D is possibly TRBD1 (5 bases). This CDR3 has 15 amino acids. V was pared by 3 bases and J by 2 bases, with 13 bases between. In germline, CDR1 is GTSNPN, CDR2 SVGIG (reference sequence). Here the CDR3 reads CAWSAAGQTNEKLFF. CDR3 DNA sequence: TGTGCCTGGAGCGCCGCGGGGCAGACTAATGAAAAACTGTTTTTT.

This clone has more than one count but fewer than ten. The chain links TRBV2 to TRBJ2-3, with TRBD2 identical over 14 bases. V lost 6 bases to trimming and J lost 4 bases; unmatched junction nucleotides: 6. The CDR3 runs to 16 residues. From germline, CDR1 is SNHLY and CDR2 FYNNEI. The CDR3 DNA sequence: TGTGCCAGCAGGAAGGGACTAGCGGGGGAGGCAGATACGCAGTATTTT. It encodes CASRKGLAGEADTQYF.

This rearrangement joins TRBV19 to TRBJ2-7; D possibly corresponds to TRBD1 (7 bases). Germline assignment: CDR1 LNHDA and CDR2 SQIVND (reference sequence). V was clipped by 4 bases and J by 5 bases, with 15 bases between them. The CDR3 contains 14 residues. The CDR3 is CASSKRQGEDEQYF. The CDR3 DNA reads TGTGCCAGTAGTAAGAGGCAGGGGGAGGACGAGCAGTACTTC. The whole variable domain, filled in from reference TRBV19 and TRBJ2-7, reads DGGITQSPKYLFRKEGQNVTLSCEQNLNHDAMYWYRQDPGQGLRLIYYSQIVNDFQKGDIAEGYSVSREKKESFPLTVTSAQKNPTAFYLCASSKRQGEDEQYFGPGTRLTVT.

The chain uses TRBV29-1 and TRBJ2-2, with 8 bases aligning to TRBD1. This CDR3 is built from 14 residues. In germline, CDR1 is SQVTM, CDR2 ANQGSEA. V was clipped by 7 bases and J by 3 bases; unmatched bases: 7. The CDR3 protein is CSGGDRGDTGELFF. CDR3 nucleotides: TGCAGCGGTGGAGACAGGGGCGACACCGGGGAGCTGTTTTTT.

Of note for this clone: Its ends do not fully match the called genes, so a read error is possible. The chain links TRBV2 to TRBJ1-2; 10 positions match TRBD1. CDR1 is SNHLY and CDR2 is FYNNEI in the germline V gene. The CDR3 is 12 amino acids. DNA of the CDR3: TGTGCCACCGGGACAGGGGACTATCGCTACACCTTC. It encodes CATGTGDYRYTF.

This clone was seen only once. J is TRBJ2-2 and V is TRBV5-1; D possibly corresponds to TRBD2 (6 bases). Germline CDR1 SGHRS, CDR2 YFSETQ. Trimming cost V 0 bases and J 3 bases, with 12 bases left between them. The length of the CDR3 is 16 residues. The CDR3, as DNA: TGCGCCAGCAGCTTGGATGGGACTGGGGACACCGGGGAGCTGTTTTTT. This sequence encodes CASSLDGTGDTGELFF.

The rearrangement uses TRBV10-1 and TRBJ2-2; D unresolved. The V end was cut by 8 bases, the J end by 8 bases, with 18 bases between. This CDR3 is built from 14 residues. Per germline, CDR1 WNHNN and CDR2 SYGVQD (reference sequence). The CDR3: CASSRDSLGGELFF. The CDR3 DNA reads as TGCGCCAGCTCCCGAGACTCACTCGGGGGGGAGCTGTTTTTT.

The chain recombines TRBV5-1 with TRBJ1-6; D unclear. Germline-derived CDR1 and CDR2 are SGHRS and YFSETQ. CDR3 size: 16 residues. Trimming left V 5 bases short and J 5 bases short, with 17 bases between. As DNA, the CDR3 is TGCGCCAGCAGGCCCGTGGGTGTATGGGATAATTCACCCCTCCACTTT. It specifies CASRPVGVWDNSPLHF.

This chain uses TRBV5-4 with TRBJ2-3; 13 nucleotides line up with TRBD2. This CDR3 is built from 15 residues. The J segment lost 7 bases and the V segment lost 4 bases, leaving 6 bases of the junction unmatched. The germline CDR1 and CDR2 sequences are SGHNT and YYREEE (reference sequence). In DNA form, the CDR3 reads TGTGCCAGCAGCCCGGGGACTAGCGGGGCATATACGCAGTATTTT. It yields the protein CASSPGTSGAYTQYF.

This chain uses TRBV30 with TRBJ2-7, with D possibly TRBD2 on 5 matching bases. The CDR3 sequence is 13 residues long. Per germline, CDR1 GTSNPN and CDR2 SVGIG (reference sequence). V gave up 1 base and J gave up 1 base, with 8 bases separating them. Here the CDR3 reads CAWSAGLSYEQYF. CDR3 coding DNA: TGTGCCTGGAGTGCCGGACTGTCCTACGAGCAGTACTTC.

The chain combines TRBV7-2 with TRBJ1-5, with D possibly matching TRBD1 (6 bases). Trimming took off 4 bases at V and 4 bases at J, with 8 bases between the two ends. The CDR3 is 13 amino acids. The germline V gene encodes CDR1 SGHTA and CDR2 FQGNSA. In nucleotides, the CDR3 is TGTGCCAGCAGCTACGGACAGAATCAGCCCCAGCATTTT. Encoded protein: CASSYGQNQPQHF.